This T cell receptor (beta chain) derives from a study of Ad26.COV2.S vaccination and SARS-CoV-2 variants. Notes on the study in general: In vaccinated individuals, spike-specific CD8+ and CD4+ T cell responses reportedly displayed substantial breadth.

Produced via immunoSEQ multiplex PCR; TCRdb's table is partial and in-frame only. Found here are 300,000 to 400,000 clones, roughly nine tenths of them singletons; the top ten hold approximately 5.9%. Treatment here: about 20 received Ad26.COV2.S at low or high dose, single or two shots; five or six received placebo; per-sample allocation not given. Collection of samples fell on day 63 after the first vaccine or placebo injection. Donation came from an adult in Boston who was aged 18-55 years. CDR1 and CDR2 from the germline V gene are SGHVS and FNYEAQ. This CDR3 is 18 amino acids long. V was clipped by 1 base and J by 5 bases; unmatched bases: 9. Concerning this clone: As yet, its antigen is unknown.

This clonotype originated in a person aged 18-65 years who received the Ad26.COV2.S COVID-19 vaccine or a placebo. J is TRBJ2-7 and V is TRBV7-6; 15 bases agree with TRBD2. The sequenced sample was peripheral blood, obtained in a trial of Ad26.COV2.S vaccine versus placebo. DNA of the CDR3: TGTGCCAGCAGCTTAGTGTCCGGACTAGCGGGGGGGCAGGACGAGCAGTACTTC. Its protein is CASSLVSGLAGGQDEQYF.